Below, 27 T cell receptor beta chains from the same sample are listed, as sequenced in a study of T cells in women clearing cervical HPV infection. Sequencing used immunoSEQ multiplex PCR; TCRdb keeps in-frame clones, though not all of them. Its table lists 25,000 to 30,000 clones. Sequenced: blood buffy coat. The origin of the receptors is a woman aged 18 to 75 with a cervical HPV16 infection that either progressed to CIN3+ or cleared (not recorded which).

Turning to this clone: The missing CDR3 end, 3 residues past where the read stops, is filled in from the germline J gene. This chain joins TRBV7-6 and TRBJ2-3, with TRBD2 matching over 9 bases. Germline values: CDR1 SGHVS, CDR2 FNYEAQ. The CDR3 spans 16 residues. The CDR3 loop is CASSPMGSGSQETQYF. CDR3 DNA (partial): TGTGCCAGCAGCCCGATGGGTAGCGGGAGTCAAGAGACG. Based on the CDR3 plus reference TRBV7-6 and TRBJ2-3, the full variable domain is GAGVSQSPRYKVTKRGQDVALRCDPISGHVSLYWYRQALGQGPEFLTYFNYEAQQDKSGLPNDRFSAERPEGSISTLTIQRTEQRDSAMYRCASSPMGSGSQETQYFGPGTRLTVL.

A remark on this clone: The sequenced fragment ends 3 residues before the CDR3 boundary, so the rest is inferred from the germline J gene. The chain carries TRBV2 and TRBJ1-5; D possibly corresponds to TRBD1 (5 bases). The CDR3 contains 14 residues. CDR1 is SNHLY and CDR2 is FYNNEI in the germline V gene. V lost 4 bases and J 8 bases, leaving 15 bases between the germline ends. CDR3 amino acids: CASSGSSGREPQHF. The sequenced CDR3 bases are TGTGCCAGCAGTGGTTCGTCAGGGAGGGAGCCC.

Regarding this clone: The read ends 3 residues before the CDR3 terminus; that terminus is restored from the germline J gene. J is TRBJ2-7 and V is TRBV11-2; possible D gene TRBD2, 5 bases. In germline, CDR1 is SGHAT, CDR2 FQNNGV. The V and J ends lost 5 bases and 5 bases respectively, with 16 bases between them. CDR3 length equals 14 residues. CDR3 region: CASSLPRGDHEQYF. CDR3 DNA (partial): TGTGCCAGCAGCCTTCCCCGGGGAGACCACGAG.

As concerns this clone: The read comes to an end 3 residues before the CDR3 does, leaving the germline J gene to fill in the end. V and J are TRBV18 and TRBJ2-2; no definite D call. Germline V gene sequence: CDR1 KGHSH, CDR2 LQKENI. The CDR3 is 14 amino acids. The part of the CDR3 DNA that was read is TGTGCCAGCTCACCATTTGCAACTAATGAAAAG. Translating gives CASSPFATNEK. The entire CDR3 sequence reads CASSPFATNEKLFF.

On this clone: The read comes to an end 3 residues before the CDR3 does, leaving the germline J gene to fill in the end. The chain joins TRBV7-9 to TRBJ2-4; 10 bases map to TRBD1. The V gene's germline CDR1 is SEHNR and CDR2 FQNEAQ (reference sequence). The CDR3 consists of 13 residues. Incomplete CDR3 DNA: TGTGCCAGCAGCCCAGGGACAGGGGATGGT. Translated: CASSPGTGDG. The full-length CDR3 reads as CASSPGTGDGQYF.

Comments on this clone: The read halts 3 residues ahead of the CDR3 end, with the missing end drawn from the germline J gene. The chain has TRBV20-1 and TRBJ1-6, with 7 bases identical to TRBD1. This CDR3 region has 15 residues. CDR1 and CDR2 (germline): DFQATT, SNEGSKA (reference sequence). J gave up 9 bases and V 5 bases, and 13 bases lay outside the gene matches. The sequenced CDR3 bases are TGCAGTGCTGCCATGACGGGACAGAGCTTTTCACCC. Translating gives CSAAMTGQSFSP. In full, the CDR3 reads CSAAMTGQSFSPLHF.

Of note for this clone: The DNA ends 3 residues before the CDR3 does, and the rest of the CDR3 is filled in from the germline J gene. The V call is TRBV13, the J call TRBJ1-4; D call uncertain. The germline CDR1 and CDR2 sequences are PRHDT and FYEKMQ (reference sequence). This CDR3 has 14 amino acids. V lost 0 bases and J lost 4, with 6 bases in between. The CDR3 spells CASSLGHSNEKLFF. The CDR3 bases that were read are TGTGCCAGCAGCTTAGGCCACAGTAATGAAAAA.

As concerns this clone: The CDR3 end lies 3 residues beyond the end of the read and is filled in from the germline J gene. This chain joins TRBV18 and TRBJ2-2, with a weak D call TRBD1 (6 bases). The germline CDR1 and CDR2 sequences are KGHSH and LQKENI. The CDR3 covers 14 residues. The DNA read from the CDR3 is TGTGCCAGCTCACCGGCAGGGGCTAATGAAAAG. The encoded protein is CASSPAGANEK. The whole CDR3 reads CASSPAGANEKLFF.

Comment on this clone: Coverage ceases 3 residues before the CDR3 finishes, and the germline J gene fills in the end. The V call is TRBV19, the J call TRBJ2-5, with 7 positions matching TRBD2. V trimming: 9 bases; J trimming: 5 bases; junction bases outside the gene matches: 9. CDR1 and CDR2 (germline): LNHDA, SQIVND (reference sequence). The CDR3 spans 13 residues. CDR3 loop: CASSPQGGETQYF. The sequenced part of the CDR3 DNA is TGTGCCAGCTCCCCCCAGGGAGGGGAGACC.

As concerns this clone: With the read ending 3 residues before the CDR3 end, the germline J gene is used to fill in that end. The rearrangement uses TRBV20-1 and TRBJ1-4; tentatively, D is TRBD1 (6 bases). V was clipped by 3 bases and J by 7 bases, with 12 bases between them. This CDR3 is 13 amino acids long. Germline CDR1 reads DFQATT; CDR2 reads SNEGSKA (reference sequence). CDR3 bases read: TGCAGTGCTAGGCGGCAGGGGTTTGAAAAA. Its translation is CSARRQGFEK. The entire CDR3 reads CSARRQGFEKLFF.

Note on this clone: The read falls 3 residues short of the CDR3 end, and the missing part is taken from the germline J gene. This rearrangement joins TRBV19 to TRBJ1-1; D might be TRBD1 (5 bases). The length of the CDR3 is 12 residues. Trimming left V 5 bases short and J 7 bases short, with 11 bases between. Germline V lookup: CDR1 LNHDA, CDR2 SQIVND (reference sequence). CDR3 sequence reads: CASSSDRNEAFF. The covered CDR3 bases are TGTGCCAGTAGTTCAGACAGAAATGAA.

Of note for this clone: From the germline J gene comes the end of the CDR3, since the read stops 3 residues before it. This chain joins TRBV14 and TRBJ1-1, with 7 bases identical to TRBD1. The CDR3 is made up of 18 amino acids. After removal of 2 bases from V and 1 base from J, the junction contained 13 bases not matched to a gene. Per germline, CDR1 SGHDN and CDR2 FVKESK. The CDR3 is CASSQWGGQGGPNTEAFF. The CDR3 bases that were read are TGTGCCAGCAGCCAATGGGGCGGGCAGGGGGGACCGAACACTGAA.

CDR3 DNA (partial): TGTGCCAGCAGGGTAGAGACTGACCATTCACCA. Protein: CASRVETDHSP. The full CDR3 protein reads CASRVETDHSPLFF. The rearrangement uses TRBV7-9 and TRBJ1-4; D uncertain. The read gets to within 3 residues of the CDR3 end, and the germline J gene fills in the rest. CDR3 length: 14 amino acids. CDR1 SEHNR and CDR2 FQNEAQ come from the germline V gene (reference sequence).

About this clone itself: The sequence runs out 3 residues before the end of the CDR3; the remainder is reconstructed from the germline J gene. The rearrangement uses TRBV28 and TRBJ1-5, with D possibly matching TRBD1 (6 bases). CDR1 MDHEN and CDR2 SYDVKM come from the germline V gene. The CDR3 has 13 amino acids. Between the trimmed V and J ends, which lost 6 bases and 4 bases, there was a span of 10 bases. The CDR3 sequence is CASRTGQNQPQHF. The covered CDR3 bases are TGTGCCAGCAGGACTGGACAGAATCAGCCC.

Note on this clone: The read finishes 3 residues shy of the CDR3 end, and the germline J gene is used to complete it. This rearrangement joins TRBV7-9 to TRBJ2-3, with D uncertain. Trimming stripped 0 bases from V and 6 bases from J, with 7 bases between. The CDR3 is 13 residues long. Germline V gives CDR1 SEHNR, CDR2 FQNEAQ (reference sequence). The sequenced part of the CDR3 DNA is TGTGCCAGCAGCTTAGCAGGGTCGGATACG. Encoded protein: CASSLAGSDT. In full, the CDR3 reads CASSLAGSDTQYF.

Details on this clone: From the germline J gene comes the end of the CDR3, since the read stops 3 residues before it. The J gene is TRBJ2-1, the V gene TRBV19, with D maybe TRBD1 (5 bases). Germline V gene lookup returns CDR1 LNHDA and CDR2 SQIVND (reference sequence). Trimming pared 5 bases from V and 7 bases from J, leaving 15 bases between. There are 14 residues in the CDR3. The CDR3 is CASSHGARTNEQFF. CDR3 DNA (partial): TGTGCCAGTAGTCATGGCGCCCGGACAAATGAG.

Comment on this clone: The read is 3 residues too short to cover the CDR3 end, so that end is filled in from the germline J gene. The chain links TRBV7-9 to TRBJ2-1, with no clear D. Trimming cost V 5 bases and J 5 bases, with 10 bases left between them. Germline CDR1 and CDR2: SEHNR and FQNEAQ (reference sequence). The length of the CDR3 is 13 residues. This CDR3 is CASSPPQNNEQFF. The part of the CDR3 DNA that was read is TGTGCCAGCAGCCCTCCCCAGAACAATGAG.

In regard to this clone: With the read ending 3 residues before the CDR3 end, the germline J gene is used to fill in that end. J is TRBJ1-2 and V is TRBV6-2 or TRBV6-3; D is ambiguous. Germline V CDR1 and CDR2: MNHEY, SVGEGT. The CDR3 has 15 residues. The V and J ends lost 7 bases and 6 bases respectively, with 21 bases between them. The DNA read from the CDR3 is TGTGCCAGCACCGAACGGGGAGCTGCTAATGATGGC. It translates to CASTERGAANDG. The whole CDR3 protein is CASTERGAANDGYTF.

Concerning this clone itself: The read ends 3 residues early relative to the CDR3; the germline J gene fills the gap. The genes are TRBV29-1 and TRBJ1-5; 11 bases agree with TRBD1. The junction had 4 bases not matched to a gene; V was cut back by 6 bases and J by 3 bases. Per germline, CDR1 SQVTM and CDR2 ANQGSEA. This CDR3 contains 14 residues. The DNA read from the CDR3 is TGCAGCGTCGGACAGGGGGCAAACAATCAGCCC. Its translation is CSVGQGANNQP. The complete CDR3 protein is CSVGQGANNQPQHF.

Concerning this clone: The read terminates 3 residues ahead of where the CDR3 ends, so the germline J gene completes it. The J gene is TRBJ2-4, the V gene TRBV7-2; 8 positions agree with TRBD2. Germline CDR1 reads SGHTA; CDR2 reads FQGNSA. The CDR3 has 14 residues. The junction had 6 bases not matched to a gene; V was cut back by 4 bases and J by 7 bases. The sequenced part of the CDR3 DNA is TGTGCCAGCAGCTCAACGGGGGGGCATAACATT. This codes for CASSSTGGHNI. The full CDR3 sequence reads CASSSTGGHNIQYF.

Note on this clone: Read coverage stops 3 residues before the CDR3 terminus; the germline J gene supplies the remainder. The V call is TRBV7-2, the J call TRBJ2-5; either TRBD1 or TRBD2 may supply D (5 bases each). The CDR3 totals 14 residues. Trimming pared 1 base from V and 1 base from J, leaving 7 bases between. CDR1 and CDR2 (germline): SGHTA, FQGNSA. The sequenced CDR3 bases are TGTGCCAGCAGCTTAGGAGGGGTCCAAGAGACC. Protein product: CASSLGGVQET. The whole CDR3 region reads CASSLGGVQETQYF.

Remarks on this clone: Read sequence stops 3 residues before the CDR3 end, and the germline J gene provides the missing end. J is TRBJ2-2 and V is TRBV11-1; 10 nucleotides match TRBD2. Germline V lookup: CDR1 SGHAT, CDR2 FQDESV (reference sequence). V lost 1 base to trimming and J lost 5 bases; unmatched junction nucleotides: 1. The CDR3 sequence is 15 residues long. CDR3 amino acids: CASSLGGLATGELFF. The covered CDR3 bases are TGTGCCAGCAGCTTAGGGGGACTAGCGACCGGGGAG.

Of note for this clone: The read ends 3 residues early relative to the CDR3; the germline J gene fills the gap. V gene TRBV5-1 combines with J gene TRBJ1-3, with D uncertain. CDR3 length equals 15 residues. Germline CDR1 SGHRS, CDR2 YFSETQ. V lost 4 bases and J 0 bases, leaving 11 bases between the germline ends. The CDR3 loop is CASSADSYSGNTIYF. The part of the CDR3 DNA that was read is TGCGCCAGCAGCGCGGACTCATACTCTGGAAACACC.

As regards this clone: The read gets to within 3 residues of the CDR3 end, and the germline J gene fills in the rest. The gene calls are TRBV20-1 and TRBJ2-3, with 9 positions matching TRBD2. The CDR3 is made up of 15 amino acids. The ends lost 5 bases at V and 1 base at J; junction bases unmatched: 7. The germline gives CDR1 DFQATT, CDR2 SNEGSKA (reference sequence). The sequenced CDR3 bases are TGCAGTGCTGGGACGACTAGCGGCCGCACAGATACG. Its translation: CSAGTTSGRTDT. Given in full, the CDR3 is CSAGTTSGRTDTQYF.

As regards this clone: The read terminates 3 residues before the CDR3 end, so the remaining end is supplied by the germline J gene. V gene TRBV6-1 combines with J gene TRBJ2-2; D not resolved. There are 15 residues in the CDR3. Per germline, CDR1 MNHNS and CDR2 SASEGT. The part of the CDR3 DNA that was read is TGTGCCAGCAGTGAAGAGTGGCTTCGCAATTCACCG. Amino acid sequence: CASSEEWLRNSP. In full, the CDR3 reads CASSEEWLRNSPLFF.

Regarding this clone: The read gets to within 3 residues of the CDR3 end, and the germline J gene fills in the rest. The rearrangement links TRBV19 to TRBJ1-5; no clear D. Germline lookup yields CDR1 LNHDA and CDR2 SQIVND (reference sequence). V dropped 5 bases and J dropped 3 bases, with 8 bases sitting between them. The length of the CDR3 is 13 residues. Partial CDR3 DNA: TGTGCCAGTAGTTCACAGAACAATCAGCCC. Translation gives CASSSQNNQP. The CDR3 as a whole reads CASSSQNNQPQHF. The full variable domain, its missing parts supplied by reference TRBV19 and TRBJ1-5, is DGGITQSPKYLFRKEGQNVTLSCEQNLNHDAMYWYRQDPGQGLRLIYYSQIVNDFQKGDIAEGYSVSREKKESFPLTVTSAQKNPTAFYLCASSSQNNQPQHFGDGTRLSIL.

With regard to this clone: The read ends 3 residues shy of where the CDR3 ends; the end is completed using the germline J gene. This chain joins TRBV7-2 and TRBJ2-1; D not certain. This CDR3 spans 15 amino acids. CDR1 SGHTA and CDR2 FQGNSA come from the germline V gene. Deletions cut 1 base from V and 2 bases from J, with 9 bases between. CDR3 bases read: TGTGCCAGCAGCTTAGGACATTCTCCCTACAATGAG. It is translated as CASSLGHSPYNE. The CDR3 reads in full as CASSLGHSPYNEQFF.